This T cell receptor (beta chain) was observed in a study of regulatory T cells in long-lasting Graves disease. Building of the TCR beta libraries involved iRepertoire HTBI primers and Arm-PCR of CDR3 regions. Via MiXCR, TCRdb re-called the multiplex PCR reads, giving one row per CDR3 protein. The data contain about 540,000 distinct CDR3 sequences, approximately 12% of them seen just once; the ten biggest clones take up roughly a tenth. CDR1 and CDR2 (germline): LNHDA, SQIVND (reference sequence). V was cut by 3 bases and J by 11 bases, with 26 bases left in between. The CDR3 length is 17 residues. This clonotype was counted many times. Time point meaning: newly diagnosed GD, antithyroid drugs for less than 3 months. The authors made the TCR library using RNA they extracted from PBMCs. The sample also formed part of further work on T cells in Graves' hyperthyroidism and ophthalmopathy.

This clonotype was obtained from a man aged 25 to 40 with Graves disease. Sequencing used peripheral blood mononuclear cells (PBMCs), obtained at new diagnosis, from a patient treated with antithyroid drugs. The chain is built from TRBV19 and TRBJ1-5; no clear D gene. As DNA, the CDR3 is TGTGCCAGTAGTATTAATCCATATCTTTGGGAATTTGTGACCCAGCATTTT. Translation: CASSINPYLWEFVTQHF. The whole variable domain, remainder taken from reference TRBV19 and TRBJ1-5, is DGGITQSPKYLFRKEGQNVTLSCEQNLNHDAMYWYRQDPGQGLRLIYYSQIVNDFQKGDIAEGYSVSREKKESFPLTVTSAQKNPTAFYLCASSINPYLWEFVTQHFGDGTRLSIL.